What follows are 4 T cell receptor beta chains derived from one specimen sequenced in a study of Graves' ophthalmopathy and Graves' hyperthyroidism. Amplification of the TCR beta CDR3 regions used RNA transcripts (as template). The first-round RT-PCR employed HTBI primers together with the Qiagen OneStep RT-PCR kit. A multiplex PCR was then performed as the second round. MiXCR was run by TCRdb on the multiplex PCR reads, yielding one entry per CDR3 protein. Of about 58,000 distinct CDR3 sequences in the sample, approximately 47% were seen once. Sequences were obtained from peripheral blood. These receptors were taken from an adult woman with Graves' ophthalmopathy.

The J gene is TRBJ2-7, the V gene TRBV11-3; tentatively, D is TRBD1 or TRBD2 (6 bases each). The CDR3 runs to 15 residues. The V end was cut by 1 base, the J end by 5 bases, with 15 bases between. Germline lookup yields CDR1 SGHNT and CDR2 YENEEA. DNA for the CDR3: TGTGCCAGCAGCTTAGGGACGGGGGCTAAGGACGAGCAGTACTTC. Protein product: CASSLGTGAKDEQYF.

This clonotype was recorded a few times. The J gene is TRBJ2-2, the V gene TRBV30; a weak D match, TRBD1 (6 bases). V was pared by 3 bases and J by 6 bases, with 8 bases between. This CDR3 is built from 12 residues. CDR1 GTSNPN and CDR2 SVGIG come from the germline V gene (reference sequence). CDR3 sequence: CAWRWGPGELFF. The CDR3 DNA follows: TGTGCCTGGAGGTGGGGGCCCGGGGAGCTGTTTTTT.

This clonotype was found many times. The J gene is TRBJ2-1, the V gene TRBV15, with D unresolved. V was pared by 0 bases and J by 7 bases, with 16 bases between. The CDR3 loop spans 16 amino acids. The germline V gene has CDR1 LNHNV and CDR2 YYDKDF (reference sequence). As DNA, the CDR3 is TGTGCCACCAGCAGAGATGACCGCCTGTCGGTTAATGAGCAGTTCTTC. Translating gives CATSRDDRLSVNEQFF.

The chain recombines TRBV20-1 with TRBJ2-7, with TRBD2 matching over 14 bases. CDR1 is DFQATT, CDR2 SNEGSKA, per germline (reference sequence). J was trimmed by 3 bases and V by 6 bases; bases with no gene match: 7. The CDR3 sequence is 15 residues long. The CDR3 loop reads CSAALGLAGGYEQYF. The DNA of the CDR3 is TGCAGTGCAGCCTTAGGACTAGCGGGAGGCTACGAGCAGTACTTC.